The sequence of this T cell receptor (beta chain) was determined in a study of human T cells and chemical hapten exposure. This sample's time point: patch test 3, about 24 weeks after DPC sensitization. Treatment indicated: therapeutic diphenylcyclopropenone sensitization with weekly scalp DPC. Drawing of blood took place ahead of applying each patch test. Sample donors consisted of patients with alopecia, aged 18 to 70 years, who were suitable for DPC. As the library was built, unique molecular identifiers were attached to individual cDNA molecules. TCRdb used MiXCR to reprocess the RACE reads, holding one entry per CDR3 protein. The table has 75,000 to 90,000 distinct CDR3 sequences, 10% to 11% seen once; the top ten hold around 3.7%. Whole-study findings and limits: Compared with pre-sensitization or healthy control sets, expanded TCRs clustered more.

This clonotype was seen ten or more times. Its antigen is not identified. This clonotype was obtained from a woman aged 50 to 60 with alopecia areata. Some clones in this sample may be carry-over from other donors' samples. The specimen comprised whole blood, sampled in connection with sensitization to the hapten diphenylcyclopropenone (DPC).

CDR3 DNA: TGTGCCACCAGTGATTCGGGCATAAGATCCTATGGCTACACCTTC. As protein: CATSDSGIRSYGYTF. The chain links TRBV24-1 to TRBJ1-2; D is ambiguous. The V gene's germline CDR1 is KGHDR and CDR2 SFDVKD. CDR3 length equals 15 residues. Deletions cut 2 bases from V and 4 bases from J, with 13 bases between.